The entry that follows covers one T cell receptor (beta chain) sequence. Its matching antigen is unknown. The entry originates in a study of immune cell composition in non-small cell lung cancer. Profiled with immunoSEQ multiplex PCR; TCRdb holds only in-frame clones, not every one. The sample consists of 14,000 to 15,000 clones, under 75% of them appearing once. Study-level points and caveats: Lung squamous cell carcinoma tumours had significantly higher top 10 clone scores and productive clonality than lung adenocarcinoma.

In germline, CDR1 is LNHDA, CDR2 SQIVND (reference sequence). V was trimmed by 5 bases and J by 3 bases, leaving 16 bases between them. CDR3 size: 15 residues. The sequenced material came from lung tumor tissue. This sequence joins TRBV19 and TRBJ1-1; perhaps TRBD1 as D (5 bases). This TCR was sampled from a human donor with non-small cell lung cancer. The CDR3: CASSVPTRVHTEAFF. The CDR3 nucleotides are TGTGCCAGTAGTGTTCCTACCAGGGTCCACACTGAAGCTTTCTTT.